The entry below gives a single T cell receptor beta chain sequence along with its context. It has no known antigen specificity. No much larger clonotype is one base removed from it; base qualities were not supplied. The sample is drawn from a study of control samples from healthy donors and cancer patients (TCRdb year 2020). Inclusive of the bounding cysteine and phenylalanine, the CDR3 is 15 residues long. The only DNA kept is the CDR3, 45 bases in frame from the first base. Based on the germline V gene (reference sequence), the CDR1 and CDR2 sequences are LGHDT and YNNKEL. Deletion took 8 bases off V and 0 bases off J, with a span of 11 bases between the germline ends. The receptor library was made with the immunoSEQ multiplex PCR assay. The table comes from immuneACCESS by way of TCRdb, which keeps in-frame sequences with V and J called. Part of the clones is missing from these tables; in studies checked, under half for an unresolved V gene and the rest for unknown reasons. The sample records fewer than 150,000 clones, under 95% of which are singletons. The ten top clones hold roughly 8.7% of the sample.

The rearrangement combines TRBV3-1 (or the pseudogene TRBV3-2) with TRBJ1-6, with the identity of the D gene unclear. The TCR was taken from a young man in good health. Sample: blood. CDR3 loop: CASQYSYSYNSPLHF. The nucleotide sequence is TGTGCCAGCCAGTACTCTTACTCCTATAATTCACCCCTCCACTTT.